The 21 T cell receptor beta chains reported below all come from one sample, sequenced in a study of blood T cell repertoires in COVID-19. The assay was immunoSEQ multiplex PCR, and TCRdb's table has in-frame clones only and misses some. The sample has 150,000 to 200,000 clones, roughly 87% seen once. Sequenced: peripheral blood. The receptors shown here come from a woman in her 70s with acute or convalescent COVID-19.

The chain links TRBV5-4 to TRBJ2-1; 7 bases match TRBD2. Germline V gene sequence: CDR1 SGHNT, CDR2 YYREEE (reference sequence). Trimming took 4 bases from V and 7 from J; bases not matched to a gene: 11. The CDR3 spans 15 residues. This CDR3 reads CASSIDTSALNEQFF. In DNA form, the CDR3 reads TGTGCCAGCAGCATCGATACTAGCGCGCTAAATGAGCAGTTCTTC.

In nucleotides, the CDR3 is TGTGCTAGTGGCCAGACTAGTTGGGGATCCTACGAGCAGTACTTC. Its translation: CASGQTSWGSYEQYF. V gene TRBV12-5 combines with J gene TRBJ2-7; maybe TRBD2 (6 bases). Germline V gene lookup returns CDR1 LGHNT and CDR2 FRNRAP. The CDR3 totals 15 residues. Trimming pared 6 bases from V and 1 base from J, leaving 16 bases between.

The chain employs TRBV6-1 and TRBJ2-3; D not certain. V lost 1 base to trimming and J lost 3 bases, with 8 bases between them. The CDR3 consists of 14 residues. The germline V gene encodes CDR1 MNHNS and CDR2 SASEGT. CDR3 DNA: TGTGCCAGCAGTGAAGGGGCAGATACAGATACGCAGTATTTT. Protein: CASSEGADTDTQYF.

The J gene is TRBJ1-1, the V gene TRBV5-1; D ambiguous. The V end lost 0 bases, the J end lost 1 base, and 13 bases lay between the germline ends. CDR1 is SGHRS and CDR2 is YFSETQ in the germline V gene. The CDR3 spans 16 residues. Written as DNA, the CDR3 is TGCGCCAGCAGCTTGGAGAGGTTCCGTTCGAACACTGAAGCTTTCTTT. Its protein product is CASSLERFRSNTEAFF.

The chain joins TRBV28 to TRBJ1-5, with D hard to call. Per germline, CDR1 MDHEN and CDR2 SYDVKM. V lost 4 bases and J lost 5, with 12 bases in between. This CDR3 has 14 amino acids. The CDR3, as DNA: TGTGCCAGCAGTTCTGCGACTGGATATCAGCCCCAGCATTTT. The encoded protein is CASSSATGYQPQHF.

This clone occurred a few times. The chain joins TRBV3-1 (or the pseudogene TRBV3-2) to TRBJ1-2; 11 nucleotides agree with TRBD1. Germline V lookup: CDR1 LGHDT, CDR2 YNNKEL (reference sequence). CDR3 length: 14 amino acids. Unmatched junction bases numbered 3, after V lost 3 bases and J lost 6 bases. In nucleotides, the CDR3 is TGTGCCAGCAGCCACCGGGACAGGGGGGATGGCTACACCTTC. Amino acid sequence: CASSHRDRGDGYTF.

This clone was detected a few times. The V and J genes are TRBV28 and TRBJ2-6; the D gene is possibly TRBD1 (7 bases). The CDR3 totals 21 residues. The ends were cut back, 6 bases at V and 0 bases at J, with 27 bases in the middle. Germline values: CDR1 MDHEN, CDR2 SYDVKM. DNA of the CDR3: TGTGCCAGCAGCCTCCAGTTTATGTCCAGGGGGGACCTCTCTGGGGCCAACGTCCTGACTTTC. Protein sequence: CASSLQFMSRGDLSGANVLTF.

This clone was detected a few times. The chain recombines TRBV3-1 (or the pseudogene TRBV3-2) with TRBJ1-2; D is unclear. Trimming shortened V by 1 base and J by 7 bases, and 7 bases separated the two germline ends. Germline CDR1 and CDR2: LGHDT and YNNKEL (reference sequence). This CDR3 has 12 amino acids. CDR3 loop: CASSQGAFGYTF. As DNA, the CDR3 is TGTGCCAGCAGCCAAGGAGCATTTGGCTACACCTTC.

The rearrangement links TRBV7-9 to TRBJ2-2; 12 bases are shared with TRBD2. The germline CDR1 and CDR2 sequences are SEHNR and FQNEAQ (reference sequence). The CDR3 runs 17 residues. V was clipped by 5 bases and J by 1 base; unmatched bases: 5. The CDR3 nucleotides read TGTGCCAGCAGCAGACGACTAGCGGGGGTGAACACCGGGGAGCTGTTTTTT. Translation: CASSRRLAGVNTGELFF.

The chain couples TRBV7-9 to TRBJ1-2; D gene uncertain. Trimming removed 1 base from V and 8 bases from J, with 14 bases in between. CDR1 is SEHNR, CDR2 FQNEAQ, per germline (reference sequence). This CDR3 is built from 14 residues. This CDR3 reads CASSLVYGVRGYTF. CDR3 in DNA: TGTGCCAGCAGCTTAGTATACGGTGTGAGGGGCTACACCTTC. Full variable domain (remainder filled in from reference TRBV7-9 and TRBJ1-2): DTGVSQNPRHKITKRGQNVTFRCDPISEHNRLYWYRQTLGQGPEFLTYFQNEAQLEKSRLLSDRFSAERPKGSFSTLEIQRTEQGDSAMYLCASSLVYGVRGYTFGSGTRLTVV.

This sequence joins TRBV9 and TRBJ1-2; 7 bases are a match to TRBD1. Germline CDR1 and CDR2: SGDLS and YYNGEE. V trimming: 4 bases; J trimming: 5 bases; junction bases outside the gene matches: 11. The CDR3 length is 15 residues. The CDR3 region has the DNA TGTGCCAGCAGCCCGCGAACAGGGGCCGGGTATGGCTACACCTTC. Encoded protein: CASSPRTGAGYGYTF.

Note on this clone: At one end, the junction sequence differs from germline, possibly due to a read error. The rearrangement uses TRBV6-5 and TRBJ1-2, with D hard to call. Per germline, CDR1 MNHEY and CDR2 SVGAGI. The CDR3 is 14 residues long. The CDR3 coding sequence is TGTGCCAGCAGGGACCTCTGGACGGGAGGAGCGTCTGACTTC. This encodes CASRDLWTGGASDF.

The rearrangement uses TRBV4-1 and TRBJ2-5; D is uncertain. The CDR3 runs to 15 residues. V was trimmed by 3 bases and J by 1 base, leaving 12 bases between them. Germline values: CDR1 MGHRA, CDR2 YSYEKL. The CDR3 region is CASSQGTGVQETQYF. The CDR3 DNA follows: TGCGCCAGCAGCCAGGGTACCGGAGTCCAAGAGACCCAGTACTTC.

The CDR3 nucleotides are TGTGCCAGCAGCCCCATAATTAGTTCAGCGGGGCGTGCCTACGAGCAGTACTTC. The encoded protein is CASSPIISSAGRAYEQYF. The rearrangement joins TRBV7-2 to TRBJ2-7; 7 nucleotides align to TRBD2. Germline trimming cut 5 bases from V and 2 bases from J; bases unmatched to any gene: 18. Germline values: CDR1 SGHTA, CDR2 FQGNSA. This CDR3 spans 18 amino acids.

The chain couples TRBV2 to TRBJ2-1; 8 bases are a match to TRBD2. The CDR3 runs 13 residues. V lost 6 bases and J lost 6; bases outside the gene matches: 4. Germline values: CDR1 SNHLY, CDR2 FYNNEI. The CDR3 here is CASRQREFNEQFF. CDR3 in DNA: TGTGCCAGCAGGCAGCGGGAGTTCAATGAGCAGTTCTTC. Using reference TRBV2 and TRBJ2-1 for the parts outside the CDR3, the full variable domain is EPEVTQTPSHQVTQMGQEVILRCVPISNHLYFYWYRQILGQKVEFLVSFYNNEISEKSEIFDDQFSVERPDGSNFTLKIRSTKLEDSAMYFCASRQREFNEQFFGPGTRLTVL.

This chain links TRBV27 with TRBJ1-2; TRBD1 aligns across 11 bases. The CDR3 extends over 18 amino acids. Germline lookup yields CDR1 MNHEY and CDR2 SMNVEV (reference sequence). Trimming cost V 3 bases and J 4 bases; bases outside gene matches: 13. The CDR3 DNA follows: TGTGCCAGCAGTTTCTACTCCGGGACAGGGGGTCTGGTCTATGGCTACACCTTC. Its translation: CASSFYSGTGGLVYGYTF.

The V call is TRBV27, the J call TRBJ2-4, with a weak D call TRBD2 (5 bases). This CDR3 region has 14 residues. The ends were cut back, 2 bases at V and 7 bases at J, with 12 bases in the middle. In germline, CDR1 is MNHEY, CDR2 SMNVEV (reference sequence). This CDR3 is CASSLTRLRNIQYF. The DNA for the CDR3 is TGTGCCAGCAGTTTAACTAGACTACGGAACATTCAGTACTTC.

V gene TRBV5-6 combines with J gene TRBJ2-1; 9 bases are shared with TRBD2. J gave up 10 bases and V 4 bases, and 12 bases lay outside the gene matches. The CDR3 is made up of 15 amino acids. Germline loops: CDR1 SGHDT, CDR2 YYEEEE. CDR3 loop: CASSKVAGGPREQFF. The CDR3 DNA reads TGTGCCAGCAGCAAGGTGGCGGGGGGGCCAAGGGAGCAGTTCTTC.

V is TRBV4-1 and J is TRBJ1-1; TRBD1 matches at 8 bases. The trim removed 1 base at V and 1 base at J, leaving 2 bases unmatched. CDR3 size: 15 residues. CDR1 and CDR2 from the germline V gene are MGHRA and YSYEKL. DNA for the CDR3: TGCGCCAGCAGCCAAGGACAGGGGACGAACACTGAAGCTTTCTTT. It yields the protein CASSQGQGTNTEAFF.

In nucleotides, the CDR3 is TGTGCCAGCAGTCTGGGACAGGGTCGGAGATCACCCCTCCACTTT. This translates into CASSLGQGRRSPLHF. J is TRBJ1-6 and V is TRBV27, with 9 bases matching TRBD1. V dropped 5 bases and J dropped 10; count of bases not matched to a gene: 9. Per the germline V gene, CDR1 is MNHEY and CDR2 is SMNVEV (reference sequence). The CDR3 runs to 15 residues.

Comments on this clone: This sample includes further DNA sequences coding for the same CDR3. The chain combines TRBV24-1 with TRBJ1-2, with D possibly TRBD1 on 5 matching bases. The V end was cut by 5 bases, the J end by 0 bases, with 6 bases between. Germline CDR1 reads KGHDR; CDR2 reads SFDVKD. This CDR3 contains 13 residues. The CDR3 coding sequence is TGTGCCACCAGTGGGGGCTCTAACTATGGCTACACCTTC. This codes for CATSGGSNYGYTF.